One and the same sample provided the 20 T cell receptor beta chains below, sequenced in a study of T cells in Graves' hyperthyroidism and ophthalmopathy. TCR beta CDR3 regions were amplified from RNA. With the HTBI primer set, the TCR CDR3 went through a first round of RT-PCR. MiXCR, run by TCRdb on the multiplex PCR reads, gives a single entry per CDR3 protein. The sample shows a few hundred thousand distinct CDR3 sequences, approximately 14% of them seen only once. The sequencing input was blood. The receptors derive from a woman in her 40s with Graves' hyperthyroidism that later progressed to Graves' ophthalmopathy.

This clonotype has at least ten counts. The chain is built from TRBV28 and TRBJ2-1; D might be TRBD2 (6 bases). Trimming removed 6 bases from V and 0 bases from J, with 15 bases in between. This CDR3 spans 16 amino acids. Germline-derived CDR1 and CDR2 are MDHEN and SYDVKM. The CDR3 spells CASSQTSRSSYNEQFF. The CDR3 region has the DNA TGTGCCAGCAGCCAAACTAGCCGTAGCTCCTACAATGAGCAGTTCTTC.

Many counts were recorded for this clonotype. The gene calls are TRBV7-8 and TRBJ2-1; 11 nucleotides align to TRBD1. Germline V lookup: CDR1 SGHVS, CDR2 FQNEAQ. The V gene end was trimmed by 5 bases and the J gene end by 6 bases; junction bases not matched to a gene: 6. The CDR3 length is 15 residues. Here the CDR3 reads CASSRGTGGANEQFF. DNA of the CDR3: TGTGCCAGCAGCCGGGGGACAGGGGGGGCCAATGAGCAGTTCTTC.

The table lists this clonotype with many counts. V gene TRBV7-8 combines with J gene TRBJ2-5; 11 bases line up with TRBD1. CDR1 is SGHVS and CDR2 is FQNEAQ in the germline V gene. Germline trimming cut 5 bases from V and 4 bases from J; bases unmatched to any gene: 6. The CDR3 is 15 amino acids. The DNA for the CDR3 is TGTGCCAGCAGCCCCCGTGGGACAGGGGGAGAGACCCAGTACTTC. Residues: CASSPRGTGGETQYF.

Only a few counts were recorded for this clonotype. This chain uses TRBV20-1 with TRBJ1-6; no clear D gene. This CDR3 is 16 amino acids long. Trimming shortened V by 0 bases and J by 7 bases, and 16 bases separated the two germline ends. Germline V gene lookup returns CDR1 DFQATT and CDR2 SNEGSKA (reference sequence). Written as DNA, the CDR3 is TGCAGTGCTAGAGATGGGGTCGGTGCGAGGAATTCACCCCTCCACTTT. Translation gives CSARDGVGARNSPLHF.

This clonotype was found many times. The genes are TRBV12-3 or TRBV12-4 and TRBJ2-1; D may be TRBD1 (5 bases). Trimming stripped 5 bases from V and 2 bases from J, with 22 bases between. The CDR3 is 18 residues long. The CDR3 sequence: CASSLIWMGQGAYNEQFF. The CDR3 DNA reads TGTGCCAGCAGTCTCATCTGGATGGGTCAGGGCGCCTACAATGAGCAGTTCTTC.

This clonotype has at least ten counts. CDR3 in amino acids: CASSPSGQFGTQYF. CDR3 bases: TGTGCCAGCAGCCCTAGCGGACAGTTCGGTACGCAGTATTTT. The chain employs TRBV7-9 and TRBJ2-3, with D possibly matching TRBD2 (7 bases). CDR3 size: 14 residues. The ends were cut back, 5 bases at V and 8 bases at J, with 17 bases in the middle. Per germline, CDR1 SEHNR and CDR2 FQNEAQ (reference sequence).

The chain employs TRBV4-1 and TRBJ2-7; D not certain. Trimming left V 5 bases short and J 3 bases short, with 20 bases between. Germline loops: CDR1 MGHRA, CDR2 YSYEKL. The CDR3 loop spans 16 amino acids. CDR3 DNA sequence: TGCGCCAGCAGCTCCACGGCCGGGTCCCGCCTCTACGAGCAGTACTTC. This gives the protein CASSSTAGSRLYEQYF.

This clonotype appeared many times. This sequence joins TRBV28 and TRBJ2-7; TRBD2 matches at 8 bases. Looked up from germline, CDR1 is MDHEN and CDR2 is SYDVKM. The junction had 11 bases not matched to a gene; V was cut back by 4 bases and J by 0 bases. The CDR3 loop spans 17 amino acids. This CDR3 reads CASSSSYSGESSYEQYF. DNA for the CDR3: TGTGCCAGCAGTTCTTCTTATAGCGGGGAAAGCTCCTACGAGCAGTACTTC.

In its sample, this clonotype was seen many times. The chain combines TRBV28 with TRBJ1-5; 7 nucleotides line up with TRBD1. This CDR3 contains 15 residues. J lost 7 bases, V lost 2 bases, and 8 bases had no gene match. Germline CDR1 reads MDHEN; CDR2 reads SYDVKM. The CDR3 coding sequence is TGTGCCAGCAGTTTACTTAAGACAGGGTCACAGCCCCAGCATTTT. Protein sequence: CASSLLKTGSQPQHF.

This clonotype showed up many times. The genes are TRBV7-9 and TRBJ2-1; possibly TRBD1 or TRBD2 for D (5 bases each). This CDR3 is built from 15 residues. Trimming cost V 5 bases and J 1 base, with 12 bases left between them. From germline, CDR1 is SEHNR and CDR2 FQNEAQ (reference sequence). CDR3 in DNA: TGTGCCAGCAGCACCCGGGACGTATCCTACAATGAGCAGTTCTTC. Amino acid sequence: CASSTRDVSYNEQFF.

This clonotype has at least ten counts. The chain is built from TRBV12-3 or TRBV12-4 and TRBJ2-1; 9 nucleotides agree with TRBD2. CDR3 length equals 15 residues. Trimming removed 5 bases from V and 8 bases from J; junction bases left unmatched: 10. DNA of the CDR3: TGTGCCAGCAGTATACCCGGGACTAGCTTCCATGAGCAGTTCTTC. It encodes CASSIPGTSFHEQFF.

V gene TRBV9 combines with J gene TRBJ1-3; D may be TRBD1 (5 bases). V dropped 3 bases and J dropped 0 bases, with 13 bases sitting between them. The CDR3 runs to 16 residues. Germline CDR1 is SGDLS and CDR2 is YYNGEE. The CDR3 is CASSESRGYSGNTIYF. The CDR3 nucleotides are TGTGCCAGCAGCGAGTCGAGGGGTTACTCTGGAAACACCATATATTTT.

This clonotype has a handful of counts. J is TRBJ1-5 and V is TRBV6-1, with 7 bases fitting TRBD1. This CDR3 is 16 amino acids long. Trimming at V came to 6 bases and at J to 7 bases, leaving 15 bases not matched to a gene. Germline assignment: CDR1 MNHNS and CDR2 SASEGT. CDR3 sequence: CASRDLTGLLLQPQHF. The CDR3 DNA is TGTGCCAGCAGAGACCTGACAGGGTTGCTTTTACAGCCCCAGCATTTT.

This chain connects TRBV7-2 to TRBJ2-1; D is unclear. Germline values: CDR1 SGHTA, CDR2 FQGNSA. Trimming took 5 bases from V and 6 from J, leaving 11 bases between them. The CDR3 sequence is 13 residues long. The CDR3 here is CASSLLWVNEQFF. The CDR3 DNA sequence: TGTGCCAGCAGCCTCCTGTGGGTCAATGAGCAGTTCTTC.

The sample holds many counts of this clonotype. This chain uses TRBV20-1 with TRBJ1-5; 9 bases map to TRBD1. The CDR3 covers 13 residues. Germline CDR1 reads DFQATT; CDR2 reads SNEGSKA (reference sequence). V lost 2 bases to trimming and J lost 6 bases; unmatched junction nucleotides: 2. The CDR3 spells CSARRGQGQPQHF. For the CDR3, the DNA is TGCAGTGCTAGAAGGGGACAGGGTCAGCCCCAGCATTTT.

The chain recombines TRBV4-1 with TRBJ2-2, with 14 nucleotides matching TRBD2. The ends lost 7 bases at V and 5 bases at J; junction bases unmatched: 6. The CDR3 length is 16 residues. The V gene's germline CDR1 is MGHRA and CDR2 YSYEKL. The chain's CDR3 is CASTRGLAGATGELFF. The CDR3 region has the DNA TGCGCCAGCACCAGGGGACTAGCGGGAGCGACCGGGGAGCTGTTTTTT.

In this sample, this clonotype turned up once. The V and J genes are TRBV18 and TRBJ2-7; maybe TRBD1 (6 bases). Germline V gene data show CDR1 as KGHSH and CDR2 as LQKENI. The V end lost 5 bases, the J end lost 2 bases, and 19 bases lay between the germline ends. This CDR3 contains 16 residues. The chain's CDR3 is CASSKGGSGQTYEQYF. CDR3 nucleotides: TGTGCCAGCTCAAAAGGGGGATCAGGACAGACCTACGAGCAGTACTTC.

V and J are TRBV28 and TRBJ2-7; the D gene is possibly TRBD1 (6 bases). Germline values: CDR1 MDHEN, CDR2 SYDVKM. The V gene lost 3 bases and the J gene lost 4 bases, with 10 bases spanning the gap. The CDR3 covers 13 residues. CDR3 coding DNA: TGTGCCAGCAGTTTCGTCGGACAGTACGAGCAGTACTTC. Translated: CASSFVGQYEQYF.

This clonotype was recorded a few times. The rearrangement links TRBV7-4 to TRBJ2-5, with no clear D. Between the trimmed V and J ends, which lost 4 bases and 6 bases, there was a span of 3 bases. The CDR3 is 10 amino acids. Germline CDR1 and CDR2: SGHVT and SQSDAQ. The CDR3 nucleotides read TGTGCCAGCAGCTACCAGACCCAGTACTTC. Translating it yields CASSYQTQYF. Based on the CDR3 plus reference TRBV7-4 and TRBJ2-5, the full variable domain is GAGVSQSPRYKVAKRGRDVALRCDSISGHVTLYWYRQTLGQGSEVLTYSQSDAQRDKSGRPSGRFSAERPERSVSTLKIQRTEQGDSAVYLCASSYQTQYFGPGTRLLVL.

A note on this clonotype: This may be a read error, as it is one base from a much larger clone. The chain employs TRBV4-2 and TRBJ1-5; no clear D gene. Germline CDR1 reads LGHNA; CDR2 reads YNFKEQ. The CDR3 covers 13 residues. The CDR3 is CASIQEFDQPQHF. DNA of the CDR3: TGTGCCAGCATCCAAGAATTCGATCAGCCCCAGCATTTT.